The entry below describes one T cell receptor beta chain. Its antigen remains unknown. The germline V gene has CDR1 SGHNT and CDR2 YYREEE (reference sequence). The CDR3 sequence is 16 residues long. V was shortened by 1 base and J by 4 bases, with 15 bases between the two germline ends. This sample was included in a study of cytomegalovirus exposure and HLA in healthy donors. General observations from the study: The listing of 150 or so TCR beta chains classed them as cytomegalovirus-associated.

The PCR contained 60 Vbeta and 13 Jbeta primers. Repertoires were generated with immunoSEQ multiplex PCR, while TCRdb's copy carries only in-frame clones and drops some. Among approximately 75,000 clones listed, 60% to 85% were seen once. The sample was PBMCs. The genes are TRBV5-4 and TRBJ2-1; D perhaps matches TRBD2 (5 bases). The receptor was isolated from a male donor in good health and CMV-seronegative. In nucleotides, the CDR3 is TGTGCCAGCAGCTTGAAAGGTGCGGACTCTTACAATGAGCAGTTCTTC. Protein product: CASSLKGADSYNEQFF.